The present TCR beta chain was sequenced within a study of T-cell reconstitution after alpha-beta-depleted transplantation in children (dated by TCRdb to about 2016). Some background on the complete study: The study quantitatively tracked T-cell immune reconstitution after TCRalphabeta/CD19-depleted allogeneic hematopoietic cell transplantation in children using TCR repertoire profiling.

Via the germline V gene, CDR1 is SGHTA and CDR2 FQGNSA. From the cysteine up to the phenylalanine, the CDR3 has a length of 15 residues. Solely the CDR3 DNA is kept, with 45 bases framed from the first base. V trim: 2 bases; J trim: 9 bases; unmatched bases: 9. This clonotype was counted ten times or more. The specificity of this receptor is unknown. Base-call qualities are not available, and no considerably larger clone is one nucleotide away. General conclusions and limits of the study: Over the following months the frequencies of hyperexpanded clones went down, and after one year T-cell counts and TCRbeta diversity were mostly credited to newly produced T cells. About two months after transplant, the apparently early recovery of alphabetaT-cell counts reportedly depended on just several hundred clones that had expanded rapidly and came from non-depleted graft cells. In some patients, the high TCRbeta diversity seen at day 60 was put down to recipient T cells and intrathymic progenitors that had survived conditioning.

The treatment or condition label here, explained by the study, means: allogeneic hematopoietic cell transplantation with graft depleted of TCRalphabeta T cells and CD19 B cells. The children who served as transplant recipients had been given grafts of TCRalphabeta/CD19-depleted allogeneic hematopoietic cells. Library construction relied on PCR. Sequencing relied on an Illumina HiSeq 2500. To normalize quantification of the TCRbeta repertoire, the TCR libraries were built with molecular barcoding that relied on unique molecular identifiers. TCRdb cleaned the public reads at Q25 with fastp, built clones with MiXCR and kept in-frame beta chains. Each record represents a unique CDR3 protein, reported with the most common genes and DNA among its rows. This sample comprises about 300,000 distinct CDR3 sequences, 6.5% to 9% of them detected only once. The ten largest clones take up about 9.3% of the sample.

The sequences come from peripheral blood, collected 360 days after TCRalphabeta/CD19-depleted stem cell transplant. This receptor was taken from a female patient between 2 and 15 years old who had a stem cell transplant for Fanconi anemia, so the T cells may come from the graft donor. The sequence links TRBV7-2 to TRBJ1-2; the junction holds 10 bases that match TRBD1. The CDR3 loop reads CASSLQWDRGYSYTF. At the DNA level, the sequence is TGTGCCAGCAGCTTACAATGGGACAGGGGCTACAGCTACACCTTC.